This T cell receptor (beta chain) was captured by sequencing in a study of blood T cell repertoires in COVID-19. About the study: PBMCs, B-cell-depleted T cells, or T cells provided the cDNA or gDNA that made up the material.

Seattle's enrolled individuals joined amid active infection and were then monitored longitudinally. Assay used: immunoSEQ multiplex PCR; TCRdb lists only in-frame clones, some missing. The table shows hundreds of thousands of clones, with around 91% occurring only once. The germline gives CDR1 SQVTM, CDR2 ANQGSEA. The CDR3 is 14 residues long. V gave up 4 bases and J gave up 4 bases, with 15 bases separating them. The sample was peripheral blood. This TCR was recovered from a woman aged 40 to 55 with COVID-19, enrolled during active disease. This chain links TRBV29-1 with TRBJ2-3; D possibly corresponds to TRBD1 (6 bases). CDR3 sequence reads: CSVVRRGSPDTQYF. The CDR3, as DNA: TGCAGCGTTGTCCGCAGGGGCTCCCCAGATACGCAGTATTTT.